These 13 T cell receptor beta chains were sequenced from one sample in a study of blood T cell repertoires in COVID-19. Only in-frame clones appear in the TCRdb table, and some are missing; sequencing was by immunoSEQ multiplex PCR. This repertoire shows 90,000 to 130,000 clones, approximately 84% found once; its top ten account for approximately 1.5%. The specimen sequenced was peripheral blood. The receptors here all came from a man aged 35-49 years with acute or convalescent COVID-19.

As regards this clone: Compared with germline, one end of the junction differs, possibly owing to a read error. This chain joins TRBV7-9 and TRBJ2-6; 7 bases are a match to TRBD1. CDR3 length equals 14 residues. Germline V gene sequence: CDR1 SEHNR, CDR2 FQNEAQ (reference sequence). This chain's CDR3 is CLGDSETGANVLTF. CDR3 sequence (DNA): TGCTTGGGGGACAGTGAGACTGGGGCCAACGTCCTGACTTTC. Full variable domain (rest looked up from reference TRBV7-9 and TRBJ2-6): DTGVSQNPRHKITKRGQNVTFRCDPISEHNRLYWYRQTLGQGPEFLTYFQNEAQLEKSRLLSDRFSAERPKGSFSTLEIQRTEQGDSAMYLCLGDSETGANVLTFGAGSRLTVL.

J is TRBJ2-7 and V is TRBV14; 9 positions match TRBD2. CDR3 length: 16 residues. V was pared by 6 bases and J by 4 bases, with 13 bases of the junction left unmatched. Germline CDR1 and CDR2: SGHDN and FVKESK. The CDR3 bases are TGTGCCAGCAGTTCCTTAGCGGGAGCCACTCCGTACGAGCAGTACTTC. Translated, it gives CASSSLAGATPYEQYF. Using reference TRBV14 and TRBJ2-7 for the parts outside the CDR3, the full variable domain is EAGVTQFPSHSVIEKGQTVTLRCDPISGHDNLYWYRRVMGKEIKFLLHFVKESKQDESGMPNNRFLAERTGGTYSTLKVQPAELEDSGVYFCASSSLAGATPYEQYFGPGTRLTVT.

The V gene is TRBV4-2, the J gene TRBJ2-2; 8 bases are a match to TRBD2. The CDR3 sequence is 16 residues long. The V gene's germline CDR1 is LGHNA and CDR2 YNFKEQ. Trimming removed 1 base from V and 8 bases from J; junction bases left unmatched: 9. CDR3 protein: CASSQALSGSAGELFF. The CDR3 coding sequence is TGTGCCAGCAGCCAAGCCCTCAGCGGGAGTGCTGGGGAGCTGTTTTTT.

The chain carries TRBV7-3 and TRBJ2-2; weak D call: TRBD1 (5 bases). Trimming cost V 4 bases and J 7 bases, with 7 bases left between them. The CDR3 spans 12 residues. Per the germline V gene, CDR1 is SGHTA and CDR2 is FQGTGA. The CDR3 DNA follows: TGTGCCAGCAGCTGGGGCGTCGGGGAGCTGTTTTTT. This gives the protein CASSWGVGELFF.

This rearrangement joins TRBV9 to TRBJ2-1, with 9 bases identical to TRBD2. CDR1 and CDR2 from the germline V gene are SGDLS and YYNGEE. The ends lost 0 bases at V and 4 bases at J; junction bases unmatched: 2. The CDR3 runs 15 residues. This chain's CDR3 is CASSVDSGSYNEQFF. The CDR3 coding sequence is TGTGCCAGCAGCGTAGATAGCGGGAGTTACAATGAGCAGTTCTTC.

This clone has a single count. The chain has TRBV9 and TRBJ2-2; D perhaps matches TRBD1 (5 bases). The CDR3 loop spans 17 amino acids. V was shortened by 0 bases and J by 6 bases, with 18 bases between the two germline ends. The V gene's germline CDR1 is SGDLS and CDR2 YYNGEE. CDR3 region: CASSVASATTRAGELFF. CDR3 sequence (DNA): TGTGCCAGCAGCGTAGCTTCGGCCACCACCAGGGCCGGGGAGCTGTTTTTT.

This chain links TRBV5-4 with TRBJ2-3; 14 positions match TRBD2. The CDR3 extends over 16 amino acids. V trimming: 4 bases; J trimming: 4 bases; junction bases outside the gene matches: 5. CDR1 SGHNT and CDR2 YYREEE come from the germline V gene (reference sequence). As DNA, the CDR3 is TGTGCCAGCAGCGGAGGACTAGCGGGAGGTTCAGATACGCAGTATTTT. Translation: CASSGGLAGGSDTQYF.

The chain employs TRBV7-9 and TRBJ1-6; D is perhaps TRBD1 (5 bases). Trimming stripped 3 bases from V and 10 bases from J, with 16 bases between. Germline V gene data show CDR1 as SEHNR and CDR2 as FQNEAQ (reference sequence). The CDR3 is made up of 15 amino acids. The DNA for the CDR3 is TGTGCCAGCAGCTTTTATTTGGCAAGGGGATCACCCCTCCACTTT. Its translation is CASSFYLARGSPLHF.

The rearrangement links TRBV29-1 to TRBJ2-5; D might be TRBD2 (5 bases). The length of the CDR3 is 11 residues. Trimming took 2 bases from V and 5 from J, leaving 6 bases between them. Germline lookup yields CDR1 SQVTM and CDR2 ANQGSEA. The CDR3 protein is CSVEPGETQYF. The CDR3 nucleotides are TGCAGCGTTGAACCGGGGGAGACCCAGTACTTC.

To note about this clone: The sample carries other DNA sequences with the same CDR3. The V gene is TRBV28, the J gene TRBJ2-2; weak D call: TRBD1 (5 bases). The V gene's germline CDR1 is MDHEN and CDR2 SYDVKM. This CDR3 has 18 residues. The V and J ends lost 5 bases and 6 bases respectively, with 25 bases between them. The DNA of the CDR3 is TGTGCCAGCAGTCCACAGTCCGGGTTTCAGGGTTGGTCCGGGGAGCTGTTTTTT. Translating gives CASSPQSGFQGWSGELFF. The entire variable domain, with the rest obtained from reference TRBV28 and TRBJ2-2, is as follows: DVKVTQSSRYLVKRTGEKVFLECVQDMDHENMFWYRQDPGLGLRLIYFSYDVKMKEKGDIPEGYSVSREKKERFSLILESASTNQTSMYLCASSPQSGFQGWSGELFFGEGSRLTVL.

V is TRBV24-1 and J is TRBJ2-2; D might be TRBD2 (5 bases). The CDR3 has 15 residues. Germline CDR1 KGHDR, CDR2 SFDVKD. Trimming left V 2 bases short and J 4 bases short, with 10 bases between. The CDR3 is CATSDSGEPTGELFF. In DNA form, the CDR3 reads TGTGCCACCAGTGATTCCGGGGAACCCACCGGGGAGCTGTTTTTT.

The J gene is TRBJ2-1, the V gene TRBV4-3; D may be TRBD2 (7 bases). This CDR3 comprises 17 residues. Germline-derived CDR1 and CDR2 are LGHNA and YSLEER. V gave up 2 bases and J gave up 8 bases, with 22 bases separating them. The CDR3 sequence is CASSQRGGVSTWDEQFF. The CDR3, as DNA: TGCGCCAGCAGCCAAAGAGGGGGGGTTTCAACGTGGGATGAGCAGTTCTTC.

The chain employs TRBV6-6 and TRBJ2-7, with D possibly matching TRBD1 (5 bases). The CDR3 totals 14 residues. The germline V gene encodes CDR1 MNHNY and CDR2 SVGAGI (reference sequence). Trimming stripped 0 bases from V and 2 bases from J, with 8 bases between. DNA for the CDR3: TGTGCCAGCAGTTACTCCGGCAGGGCCTACGAGCAGTACTTC. Residues: CASSYSGRAYEQYF.